This record looks at one T cell receptor beta chain sequence and its context. Antigen unknown. Germline assignment: CDR1 SGHVS and CDR2 FQNEAQ. Trimming cost V 9 bases and J 2 bases, with 10 bases left between them. This CDR3 has 13 residues. This sample is part of a study of cytomegalovirus exposure and HLA in healthy donors. Whole-study context: Among the roughly 370 genotyped donors, over 70% were placed in the Caucasian-associated ancestry cluster.

Study results and limitations: Sequencing likely produced, as an artifact, a cluster of highly shared sequence variants.

In the PCR, 60 Vbeta and 13 Jbeta primers were used. Generated by immunoSEQ multiplex PCR, the TCRdb table keeps only in-frame clones and is missing some. Seen here are about 150,000 clones, about 85% observed once, and the top ten hold less than 2.5%. The origin of this receptor is a woman between 18 and 29 years old in good health and CMV-seronegative. Sequencing input: PBMCs. V usage is TRBV7-8 and J usage is TRBJ1-4; D not resolved. The CDR3 DNA sequence: TGTGCCAGTAAGATCGGGACTAATGAAAAACTGTTTTTT. Its protein is CASKIGTNEKLFF.